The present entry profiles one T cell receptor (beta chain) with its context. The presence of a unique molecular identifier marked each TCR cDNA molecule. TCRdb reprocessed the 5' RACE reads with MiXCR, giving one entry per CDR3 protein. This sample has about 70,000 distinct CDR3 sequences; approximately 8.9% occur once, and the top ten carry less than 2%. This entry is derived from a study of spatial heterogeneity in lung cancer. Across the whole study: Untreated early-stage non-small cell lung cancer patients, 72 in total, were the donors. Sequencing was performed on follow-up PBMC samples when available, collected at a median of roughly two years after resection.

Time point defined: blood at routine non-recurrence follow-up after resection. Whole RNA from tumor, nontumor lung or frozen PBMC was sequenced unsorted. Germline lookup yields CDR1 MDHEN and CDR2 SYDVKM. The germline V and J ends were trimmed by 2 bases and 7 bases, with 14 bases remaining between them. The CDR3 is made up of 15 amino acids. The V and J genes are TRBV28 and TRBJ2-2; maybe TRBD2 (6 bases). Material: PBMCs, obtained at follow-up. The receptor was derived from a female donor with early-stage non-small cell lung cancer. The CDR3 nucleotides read TGTGCCAGCAGTTTAATGGGAGGCCGTGACGGGGAGCTGTTTTTT. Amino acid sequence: CASSLMGGRDGELFF.